One sample yielded the 13 T cell receptor beta chains listed below, sequenced in a study of CD8 T cells in Susac syndrome. Reverse transcription of roughly 0.5 to 1 ug RNA used random hexamers. TCRdb re-called the immunoSEQ multiplex PCR reads with MiXCR, one entry per CDR3 protein. The sample consists of 200,000 or so distinct CDR3 sequences, under 97% of them appearing once. Sequenced sample: CD4+ T cells from PBMCs. The receptors were gathered from a human donor with Susac syndrome.

The chain carries TRBV4-1 and TRBJ1-2; D may be TRBD1 (5 bases). Looked up from germline, CDR1 is MGHRA and CDR2 is YSYEKL. V lost 1 base and J lost 0, with 9 bases in between. The CDR3 runs to 15 residues. CDR3 in DNA: TGCGCCAGCAGCCAAGTTGCGACAGCTAACTATGGCTACACCTTC. Amino acids: CASSQVATANYGYTF.

The genes are TRBV9 and TRBJ1-6; D might be TRBD1 (6 bases). The CDR3 is 15 residues long. Germline V CDR1 and CDR2: SGDLS, YYNGEE. With 0 bases removed from V and 11 bases from J, the gap between germline ends came to 15 bases. The chain's CDR3 is CASSVDTGPRAPLHF. In DNA, the CDR3 is TGTGCCAGCAGCGTAGATACAGGGCCAAGGGCACCCCTCCACTTT. The full variable domain, rest sourced from reference TRBV9 and TRBJ1-6, is DSGVTQTPKHLITATGQRVTLRCSPRSGDLSVYWYQQSLDQGLQFLIQYYNGEERAKGNILERFSAQQFPDLHSELNLSSLELGDSALYFCASSVDTGPRAPLHFGNGTRLTVT.

The rearrangement joins TRBV9 to TRBJ2-2, with TRBD1 identical over 9 bases. The CDR3 covers 17 residues. With 3 bases clipped from V and 5 bases from J, the junction kept 11 bases outside the gene matches. The germline V gene has CDR1 SGDLS and CDR2 YYNGEE. CDR3 sequence: CASSEFPTGGRTGELFF. The CDR3, as DNA: TGTGCCAGCAGCGAATTCCCAACAGGGGGCCGTACCGGGGAGCTGTTTTTT.

The gene calls are TRBV5-6 and TRBJ2-7, with TRBD1 matching 10 bases. This CDR3 is built from 15 residues. Germline-derived CDR1 and CDR2 are SGHDT and YYEEEE. Unmatched junction bases numbered 10, after V lost 4 bases and J lost 6 bases. The CDR3 region has the DNA TGTGCCAGCAGCCTAGACAGGGGGCTCCTCGGCGAGCAGTACTTC. It translates to CASSLDRGLLGEQYF.

This clonotype was seen once. V usage is TRBV20-1 and J usage is TRBJ1-2, with unresolved D. Germline V gene data show CDR1 as DFQATT and CDR2 as SNEGSKA (reference sequence). The CDR3 contains 12 residues. Trimming left V 0 bases short and J 7 bases short, with 9 bases between. CDR3 nucleotides: TGCAGTGCTAGAGACACGACCAGTGGCTACACCTTC. Translating it yields CSARDTTSGYTF.

The chain has TRBV30 and TRBJ1-5; no firm D call. The V gene's germline CDR1 is GTSNPN and CDR2 SVGIG (reference sequence). V dropped 0 bases and J dropped 1 base, with 13 bases sitting between them. The CDR3 consists of 16 residues. CDR3 protein: CAWSVVGSFSNQPQHF. The CDR3, as DNA: TGTGCCTGGAGTGTTGTTGGCAGTTTCAGCAATCAGCCCCAGCATTTT. The whole variable domain, filled in from reference TRBV30 and TRBJ1-5, reads SQTIHQWPATLVQPVGSPLSLECTVEGTSNPNLYWYRQAAGRGLQLLFYSVGIGQISSEVPQNLSASRPQDRQFILSSKKLLLSDSGFYLCAWSVVGSFSNQPQHFGDGTRLSIL.

This clonotype was observed a single time. J is TRBJ1-1 and V is TRBV7-3; D gene uncertain. CDR3 size: 15 residues. The V and J ends lost 3 bases and 2 bases respectively, with 13 bases between them. Germline V gene lookup returns CDR1 SGHTA and CDR2 FQGTGA. This CDR3 reads CASSLWRRENTEAFF. CDR3 nucleotide sequence: TGTGCCAGCAGCTTGTGGCGACGGGAAAACACTGAAGCTTTCTTT.

CDR3 sequence: CAWSGVVNEKLFF. DNA of the CDR3: TGTGCCTGGAGCGGGGTCGTTAATGAAAAACTGTTTTTT. The genes are TRBV30 and TRBJ1-4, with D hard to call. The germline CDR1 and CDR2 sequences are GTSNPN and SVGIG (reference sequence). V was cut by 3 bases and J by 4 bases, with 9 bases left in between. This CDR3 spans 13 amino acids.

The genes are TRBV20-1 and TRBJ2-5, with D uncertain. Between the trimmed V and J ends, which lost 2 bases and 5 bases, there was a span of 12 bases. CDR1 DFQATT and CDR2 SNEGSKA come from the germline V gene (reference sequence). This CDR3 is 13 amino acids long. The CDR3 is CSARSFERETQYF. CDR3 coding DNA: TGCAGTGCTAGATCTTTTGAGAGGGAGACCCAGTACTTC.

This clonotype was picked up a small number of times. This chain links TRBV29-1 with TRBJ1-4; D is perhaps TRBD1 (5 bases). CDR1 is SQVTM, CDR2 ANQGSEA, per germline. V was shortened by 7 bases and J by 6 bases, with 15 bases between the two germline ends. CDR3 length equals 13 residues. The CDR3 bases are TGCAGCGCCAACAGGTTTAGTGATGAAAAACTGTTTTTT. Protein sequence: CSANRFSDEKLFF.

This clonotype was counted a single time. The V call is TRBV19, the J call TRBJ1-1; D gene ambiguous. V was shortened by 3 bases and J by 0 bases, with 5 bases between the two germline ends. The CDR3 is 13 residues long. Germline CDR1 reads LNHDA; CDR2 reads SQIVND (reference sequence). The CDR3 spells CASSIQLNTEAFF. In DNA, the CDR3 is TGTGCCAGTAGTATTCAACTGAACACTGAAGCTTTCTTT.

The chain uses TRBV6-7 and TRBJ1-5; TRBD1 agrees at 7 bases. TRBV6-7 is assigned to the ORF class and has an uncertain function. The CDR3 totals 17 residues. Trimming took 6 bases from V and 1 from J; bases not matched to a gene: 12. This CDR3 is CASRDTGTESSNQPQHF. CDR3 nucleotide sequence: TGTGCCAGCAGGGATACCGGGACAGAGTCGAGCAATCAGCCCCAGCATTTT.

The rearrangement uses TRBV7-2 and TRBJ2-3; weak D call: TRBD2 (6 bases). The V and J ends lost 2 bases and 2 bases respectively, with 11 bases between them. This CDR3 region has 15 residues. CDR1 is SGHTA and CDR2 is FQGNSA in the germline V gene. The DNA of the CDR3 is TGTGCCAGCAGCTTATGGGGGGTCTACACAGATACGCAGTATTTT. Amino acids: CASSLWGVYTDTQYF.